This entry lists 2 T cell receptor beta chains sequenced from one sample in a study of T cells in Graves' hyperthyroidism and ophthalmopathy. The investigators amplified TCR beta CDR3 regions from RNA transcripts. HTBI primers were the set used in a first-round RT-PCR of the TCR CDR3. One entry per CDR3 protein results from TCRdb running MiXCR on the multiplex PCR reads. The sample shows hundreds of thousands of distinct CDR3 sequences, approximately 25% of them seen only once. Sequences were obtained from blood. The receptors were gathered from a woman between 25 and 40 years old with Graves' ophthalmopathy.

This clonotype was seen at least ten times. V usage is TRBV9 and J usage is TRBJ2-5; 9 bases fit TRBD1. This CDR3 contains 14 residues. The junction had 4 bases not matched to a gene; V was cut back by 3 bases and J by 4 bases. Per germline, CDR1 SGDLS and CDR2 YYNGEE. CDR3 coding DNA: TGTGCCAGCAGCGACGGGACAGGGACAGAGACCCAGTACTTC. Amino acid sequence: CASSDGTGTETQYF.

This clonotype was detected ten times or more. The genes are TRBV19 and TRBJ1-5; D gene uncertain. V was trimmed by 3 bases and J by 3 bases, leaving 9 bases between them. The CDR3 totals 14 residues. CDR1 LNHDA and CDR2 SQIVND come from the germline V gene (reference sequence). The CDR3 nucleotides read TGTGCCAGTAGTATTACCGTCGACAATCAGCCCCAGCATTTT. Its translation is CASSITVDNQPQHF.